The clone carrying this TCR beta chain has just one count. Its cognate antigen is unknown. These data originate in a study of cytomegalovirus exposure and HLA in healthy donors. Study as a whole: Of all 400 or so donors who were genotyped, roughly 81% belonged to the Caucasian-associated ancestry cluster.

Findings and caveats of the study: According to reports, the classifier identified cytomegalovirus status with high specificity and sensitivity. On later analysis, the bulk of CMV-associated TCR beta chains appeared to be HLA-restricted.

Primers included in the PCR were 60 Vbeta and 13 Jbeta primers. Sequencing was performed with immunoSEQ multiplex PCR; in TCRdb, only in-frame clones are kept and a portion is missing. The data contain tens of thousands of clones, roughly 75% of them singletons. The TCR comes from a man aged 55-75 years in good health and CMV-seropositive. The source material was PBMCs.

Written as DNA, the CDR3 is TGTGCCATCAGCGCGGGACCTGATGGCTACACCTTC. Protein: CAISAGPDGYTF. The chain employs TRBV10-3 and TRBJ1-2; the D gene is possibly TRBD1 (5 bases). V lost 6 bases and J 6 bases, leaving 11 bases between the germline ends. The germline gives CDR1 ENHRY, CDR2 SYGVKD. The CDR3 has 12 amino acids.